Below, 3 T cell receptor beta chains from the same sample are listed, as sequenced in a study of cytomegalovirus exposure and HLA in healthy donors. PCR employed 60 Vbeta and 13 Jbeta primers. Data came from immunoSEQ multiplex PCR; TCRdb stores just in-frame clones and leaves some out. The sample includes roughly 140,000 clones, more than 65% seen only once; the top ten take around 1.6%. Sequenced input: PBMCs. These receptors were collected from a woman aged 25-40 years in good health and CMV-seronegative.

The chain uses TRBV11-2 and TRBJ2-7; D possibly corresponds to TRBD1 (6 bases). CDR1 and CDR2 (germline): SGHAT, FQNNGV. This CDR3 spans 15 amino acids. Trimming took 1 base from V and 6 from J, leaving 16 bases between them. The CDR3 loop is CASSLGRDRSREQYV. CDR3 sequence (DNA): TGTGCCAGCAGCTTAGGCCGAGACAGGTCCCGCGAGCAGTACGTC.

V and J are TRBV21-1 and TRBJ1-4. TRBV21-1 is noted as a pseudogene. The length of the CDR3 is 16 residues. In DNA, the CDR3 is TGTGCCAGCAGCAAAGGAGCGGGGGACCATAATGAAAAACTGTTTTTT. Translation gives CASSKGAGDHNEKLFF.

V is TRBV28 and J is TRBJ1-1; 7 bases are shared with TRBD1. The CDR3 has 18 amino acids. Trimming took 4 bases from V and 1 from J; bases not matched to a gene: 15. Germline CDR1 reads MDHEN; CDR2 reads SYDVKM. CDR3 DNA sequence: TGTGCCAGCAGTTCGATACTACAGGGGCCGTGGGCGAACACTGAAGCTTTCTTT. Translated, it gives CASSSILQGPWANTEAFF.